Listed below are T cell receptor beta chains from one sample, sequenced in a study of CD4 T cells in relation to SARS-CoV-2 and coronaviruses. Sequencing used immunoSEQ multiplex PCR; TCRdb keeps in-frame clones, though not all of them. The table has about 29,000 clones, 76% seen once; the top ten hold around 17%. Antigens for these TCRs are unknown. The sequenced sample was CD4+ T cells from PBMCs, cultured in vitro. Source of these receptors: a human donor in good health. Both conserved end residues are part of each CDR3. D genes are given only for firm matches. Some rows have no size entry. The others give once, few or many, or a class for an expanded clone.

cdr3_nt	cdr3_aa	v_call	j_call	clone_size	d_call
TGCGCCAGCAGTCAGCACAGGTACGAGCAGTACTTC	CASSQHRYEQYF	TRBV23-1	TRBJ2-7	NA	NA
TGCGCCAGCAGCCACCCGGGACAGGGGGTTAATTCACCCCTCCACTTT	CASSHPGQGVNSPLHF	TRBV4-1	TRBJ1-6	NA	TRBD1
TGTGCCAGTAGTAGGCCGACACCAACGAACACCGGGGAGCTGTTTTTT	CASSRPTPTNTGELFF	TRBV19	TRBJ2-2	NA	NA
TGTGCCAGCAGCCAGAGACTAGCGGGACGCAATGAGCAGTTCTTC	CASSQRLAGRNEQFF	TRBV7-3	TRBJ2-1	few	TRBD2
TGTGCCAGCAGTTTCTTGGGCAATAATCAGCCCCAGCATTTT	CASSFLGNNQPQHF	TRBV6-2/TRBV6-3	TRBJ1-5	NA	NA
TGCGCCAGCAGCTTGGACGGGAGGGCCCTGGAGACCCAGTACTTC	CASSLDGRALETQYF	TRBV5-1	TRBJ2-5	NA	TRBD2
TGCGCCAGCAGCCTACAGGCATCGAACACTGAAGCTTTCTTT	CASSLQASNTEAFF	TRBV5-1	TRBJ1-1	few	NA
TGTGCCAGCAGCTTATTTAGGACAGGGGGCCCCAACGAGCAGTACTTC	CASSLFRTGGPNEQYF	TRBV7-6	TRBJ2-7	NA	TRBD1
TGTGCCGGAAAGACAGGGGATGAAAAACTGTTTTTT	CAGKTGDEKLFF	TRBV2	TRBJ1-4	NA	TRBD1
TGTGCCAGCAGCTTGGCCGGGTCAGGGGCGAGAGGCTACACCTTC	CASSLAGSGARGYTF	TRBV5-6	TRBJ1-2	once	NA
TGTGCCAGCAGAACACAGGGGACCAACTATGGCTACACCTTC	CASRTQGTNYGYTF	TRBV5-4	TRBJ1-2	NA	TRBD1
TGTGCCAGCAGCGTAGTGGTGACAGGGAAAAACTATGGCTACACCTTC	CASSVVVTGKNYGYTF	TRBV9	TRBJ1-2	NA	TRBD1
TGCGCCAGCAGCTTGGGGTGGATGGGAGGTGCAGATACGCAGTATTTT	CASSLGWMGGADTQYF	TRBV5-1	TRBJ2-3	once	NA
TGTGCCAGCTCACCACGGACAGGGTCGAACGGGGAGCTGTTTTTT	CASSPRTGSNGELFF	TRBV18	TRBJ2-2	NA	TRBD1
TGTGCCAGCGTAAATAGCGGGAGGTGGGATGAGCAGTTCTTC	CASVNSGRWDEQFF	TRBV6-4	TRBJ2-1	NA	TRBD2
TGCAGCGTCGGTGACAGGGCCGGGTATGGCTACACCTTC	CSVGDRAGYGYTF	TRBV29-1	TRBJ1-2	NA	TRBD1
TGTGCCATCAGTGAAGTGGGAGGGTACACAGATACGCAGTATTTT	CAISEVGGYTDTQYF	TRBV10-3	TRBJ2-3	few	TRBD2
TGTGCCATCAGTGAGTCCGGCGAGACAACGGGGGAAAAACTGTTTTTT	CAISESGETTGEKLFF	TRBV10-3	TRBJ1-4	NA	NA
TGTGCCTGGTTGGGGGGCCGGGAAAAACTGTTTTTT	CAWLGGREKLFF	TRBV30	TRBJ1-4	NA	NA
TGTGCCAGCAGGAGGGACCTCAGAGCCGGGGAGCTGTTTTTT	CASRRDLRAGELFF	TRBV2	TRBJ2-2	NA	NA
TGTGCCAGCAGCCAAGTTCCAGGGGTCATCACAGATACGCAGTATTTT	CASSQVPGVITDTQYF	TRBV14	TRBJ2-3	NA	NA
TGTGCCAGCAGCGCAACCGGGATCCCGGCCAATGAGCAGTTCTTC	CASSATGIPANEQFF	TRBV9	TRBJ2-1	NA	NA
TGTGCCAGCAGCCGGCTAATCATGAACACTGAAGCTTTCTTT	CASSRLIMNTEAFF	TRBV7-2	TRBJ1-1	NA	NA
TGTGCCAGCAGTTACTCGGGGACAGGGGCGGATTCACCCCTCCACTTT	CASSYSGTGADSPLHF	TRBV6-5	TRBJ1-6	NA	TRBD1
TGTGCCAGCTCACCGGGAGGCGGTATTGAGCAGTTCTTC	CASSPGGGIEQFF	TRBV18	TRBJ2-1	NA	NA
TGCAGCGTTGCCAGGGGTCAAGAGACCCAGTACTTC	CSVARGQETQYF	TRBV29-1	TRBJ2-5	NA	NA
TGTGCCAGCAGTCGGGACGGAAGCGCAGATACGCAGTATTTT	CASSRDGSADTQYF	TRBV6-4	TRBJ2-3	NA	NA
TGTGCCAGTAGTCCACAGGTGAACACTGAAGCTTTCTTT	CASSPQVNTEAFF	TRBV19	TRBJ1-1	NA	NA
TGCGCCAGCAGCCAAGGGGACAGAGACAATTCACCCCTCCACTTT	CASSQGDRDNSPLHF	TRBV4-3	TRBJ1-6	NA	TRBD1
TGCGCCAGCAGCCTGTCGGGCAGGACGTTTACAGATACGCAGTATTTT	CASSLSGRTFTDTQYF	TRBV5-1	TRBJ2-3	NA	NA
TGTGCCAGCAGCGTAAGCCGCTACGAGCAGTACTTC	CASSVSRYEQYF	TRBV11-2	TRBJ2-7	NA	NA
TGTGCCAGCAGCTTAAGGGATACGCAGTATTTT	CASSLRDTQYF	TRBV5-8	TRBJ2-3	NA	NA
TGTGCCAGCAGCTTGTCTGCAGATACGCAGTATTTT	CASSLSADTQYF	TRBV5-6	TRBJ2-3	NA	NA
TGTGCCAGCACCGGGATGAGGAACACTGAAGCTTTCTTT	CASTGMRNTEAFF	TRBV6-5	TRBJ1-1	once	NA
TGTGCCAGCAGTAGGGGACTAGCGGGAGGGCCCTCGCTAGAGACCCAGTACTTC	CASSRGLAGGPSLETQYF	TRBV6-2/TRBV6-3	TRBJ2-5	NA	TRBD2
TGCGCCAGCAGCCAAGAGGGGCCACTAGCCAAAAACATTCAGTACTTC	CASSQEGPLAKNIQYF	TRBV4-3	TRBJ2-4	NA	NA